The 19 T cell receptor beta chains presented below share a single source sample, sequenced in a study of neurological immune-mediated disorders (dated by TCRdb to 2018 to 2020). The method behind the library was 5' RACE. TCRdb names Illumina HiSeq 2500 as the instrument used. The public reads were run again by TCRdb, first through fastp at Q25 and then through MiXCR, and only productive beta chains were kept. Here each entry gathers all rows of one CDR3 protein and keeps the most common genes and DNA. This sample is represented by tens of thousands of distinct CDR3 sequences; around 4.3% of them were singletons. The top ten clones comprise roughly 5.6% of the sample. Sample: PBMCs. The receptors here all came from a woman aged 60-75 years with multiple sclerosis.

The rearrangement uses TRBV28 and TRBJ2-1; 11 nucleotides line up with TRBD2. Germline CDR1 reads MDHEN; CDR2 reads SYDVKM. The trim removed 6 bases at V and 5 bases at J, leaving 6 bases unmatched. CDR3 length: 15 amino acids. The CDR3 loop is CASSGGLAVHNEQFF. The CDR3 DNA sequence: TGTGCCAGCAGCGGGGGACTAGCGGTACACAATGAGCAGTTCTTC.

At least ten counts were recorded for this clonotype. The chain recombines TRBV4-3 with TRBJ1-6; 8 nucleotides line up with TRBD1. The CDR3 is 16 residues long. Germline CDR1 and CDR2: LGHNA and YSLEER. V was pared by 1 base and J by 8 bases, with 7 bases of the junction left unmatched. In nucleotides, the CDR3 is TGCGCCAGCAGCCAAGGGACAGGGAGAGTTTATTCACCCCTCCACTTT. It codes for CASSQGTGRVYSPLHF.

This clonotype was picked up many times. The chain couples TRBV7-2 to TRBJ2-5, with D hard to call. The CDR3 extends over 14 amino acids. The ends were cut back, 2 bases at V and 2 bases at J, with 9 bases in the middle. In germline, CDR1 is SGHTA, CDR2 FQGNSA. CDR3 in amino acids: CASSLIGLQETQYF. Written as DNA, the CDR3 is TGTGCCAGCAGCTTAATCGGCCTGCAAGAGACCCAGTACTTC.

The chain is built from TRBV5-1 and TRBJ2-7, with D unclear. The ends were cut back, 5 bases at V and 5 bases at J, with 14 bases in the middle. In germline, CDR1 is SGHRS, CDR2 YFSETQ. The CDR3 covers 13 residues. The DNA of the CDR3 is TGCGCCAGCAGTAGAGGAAAGGGCCACGAGCAGTACTTC. This encodes CASSRGKGHEQYF.

The chain uses TRBV2 and TRBJ2-1; D gene ambiguous. CDR3 length: 11 residues. Germline V lookup: CDR1 SNHLY, CDR2 FYNNEI. Between the trimmed V and J ends, which lost 2 bases and 15 bases, there was a span of 11 bases. CDR3 region: CASSELYARFF. The CDR3, as DNA: TGTGCCAGCAGTGAACTGTATGCCCGGTTCTTC.

The chain is built from TRBV5-1 and TRBJ2-3; 9 bases fit TRBD1. This CDR3 comprises 14 residues. Germline-derived CDR1 and CDR2 are SGHRS and YFSETQ. J gave up 4 bases and V 1 base, and 1 base lay outside the gene matches. The CDR3 DNA sequence: TGCGCCAGCAGCTTGAGGACAGGGGCAGATACGCAGTATTTT. This translates into CASSLRTGADTQYF.

This clonotype appeared many times. The chain carries TRBV4-3 and TRBJ2-5, with 9 bases fitting TRBD2. The CDR3 covers 14 residues. The germline V gene has CDR1 LGHNA and CDR2 YSLEER. Trimming cost V 0 bases and J 10 bases; bases outside gene matches: 6. The CDR3 region is CASSQDLVAGVQYF. CDR3 nucleotide sequence: TGCGCCAGCAGCCAAGATCTGGTAGCGGGGGTCCAGTACTTC.

This clonotype was picked up many times. The rearrangement links TRBV5-6 to TRBJ1-4; TRBD1 is a possible D gene (5 bases). This CDR3 region has 13 residues. The germline V and J ends were trimmed by 2 bases and 6 bases, with 8 bases remaining between them. Germline V gene lookup returns CDR1 SGHDT and CDR2 YYEEEE. The CDR3 sequence: CASSLGEDEKLFF. The CDR3 bases are TGTGCCAGCAGCTTAGGGGAGGATGAAAAACTGTTTTTT.

This clonotype was counted ten times or more. This sequence joins TRBV5-1 and TRBJ2-3; the D is unclear. V was trimmed by 7 bases and J by 6 bases, leaving 9 bases between them. Germline V CDR1 and CDR2: SGHRS, YFSETQ. The CDR3 loop spans 11 amino acids. This CDR3 is CASSQRDTQYF. CDR3 nucleotides: TGCGCCAGCTCGCAACGGGATACGCAGTATTTT.

There are many counts of this clonotype. This chain connects TRBV5-1 to TRBJ2-2; D is ambiguous. V was cut by 4 bases and J by 4 bases, with 14 bases left in between. CDR1 SGHRS and CDR2 YFSETQ come from the germline V gene. The CDR3 is 15 residues long. CDR3 bases: TGCGCCAGCAGCCCCTTGGGCCCTAGCACCGGGGAGCTGTTTTTT. Translated: CASSPLGPSTGELFF. Based on the CDR3 plus reference TRBV5-1 and TRBJ2-2, the full variable domain is KAGVTQTPRYLIKTRGQQVTLSCSPISGHRSVSWYQQTPGQGLQFLFEYFSETQRNKGNFPGRFSGRQFSNSRSEMNVSTLELGDSALYLCASSPLGPSTGELFFGEGSRLTVL.

Many counts were recorded for this clonotype. The J gene is TRBJ1-2, the V gene TRBV20-1; possible D gene TRBD1, 5 bases. CDR3 size: 13 residues. The V end was cut by 3 bases, the J end by 4 bases, with 12 bases between. Germline values: CDR1 DFQATT, CDR2 SNEGSKA (reference sequence). The CDR3 here is CSAREGSGYGYTF. The CDR3 DNA reads as TGCAGTGCTAGGGAGGGGTCTGGCTATGGCTACACCTTC.

The table lists this clonotype with many counts. The chain combines TRBV12-3 or TRBV12-4 with TRBJ1-4; tentatively, D is TRBD1 (6 bases). The CDR3 runs to 15 residues. Trimming shortened V by 5 bases and J by 0 bases, and 10 bases separated the two germline ends. The DNA of the CDR3 is TGTGCCAGCAGTCCGAGGGGGGCAACTAATGAAAAACTGTTTTTT. As protein: CASSPRGATNEKLFF.

This sequence joins TRBV28 and TRBJ2-7; the D is unclear. CDR3 length equals 12 residues. Trimming removed 2 bases from V and 6 bases from J, with 8 bases in between. Germline V lookup: CDR1 MDHEN, CDR2 SYDVKM. CDR3 DNA sequence: TGTGCCAGCAGTTTAGGCCCAGCCGAGCAGTACTTC. It translates to CASSLGPAEQYF.

In its sample, this clonotype was seen many times. The V call is TRBV27, the J call TRBJ2-3; 11 bases are a match to TRBD2. V trimming: 3 bases; J trimming: 2 bases; junction bases outside the gene matches: 4. The CDR3 extends over 16 amino acids. Germline values: CDR1 MNHEY, CDR2 SMNVEV (reference sequence). CDR3 nucleotides: TGTGCCAGCAGTTTTTGGGGACTAGCGGTCACAGATACGCAGTATTTT. Protein product: CASSFWGLAVTDTQYF.

This clonotype was seen many times. The CDR3 DNA reads as TGCGCCAGCAGCTTCGCTCCAACGCAAGTCGTAGCTAACTATGGCTACACCTTC. As protein: CASSFAPTQVVANYGYTF. The chain is built from TRBV5-1 and TRBJ1-2; D not certain. This CDR3 has 18 amino acids. The ends were cut back, 2 bases at V and 0 bases at J, with 20 bases in the middle. Germline assignment: CDR1 SGHRS and CDR2 YFSETQ.

This clonotype was seen many times. CDR3 nucleotide sequence: TGTGCCAGCAGCTTCGGACCGAGGACTGAAGCTTTCTTT. This codes for CASSFGPRTEAFF. J is TRBJ1-1 and V is TRBV7-2; D remains ambiguous. Trimming cost V 3 bases and J 5 bases, with 10 bases left between them. CDR1 and CDR2 from the germline V gene are SGHTA and FQGNSA. The CDR3 spans 13 residues.

This clonotype was recorded many times. V and J are TRBV5-1 and TRBJ1-2, with a tentative D call TRBD1 (5 bases). Germline values: CDR1 SGHRS, CDR2 YFSETQ. V shed 0 bases and J shed 0 bases, with 6 bases lying between them. The CDR3 covers 14 residues. The CDR3 DNA sequence: TGCGCCAGCAGCTTGGACAGGTCTAACTATGGCTACACCTTC. Its translation is CASSLDRSNYGYTF. The whole variable domain, remainder taken from reference TRBV5-1 and TRBJ1-2, is KAGVTQTPRYLIKTRGQQVTLSCSPISGHRSVSWYQQTPGQGLQFLFEYFSETQRNKGNFPGRFSGRQFSNSRSEMNVSTLELGDSALYLCASSLDRSNYGYTFGSGTRLTVV.

This clonotype was found many times. The rearrangement uses TRBV20-1 and TRBJ1-1, with D uncertain. The CDR3 totals 11 residues. V gave up 3 bases and J gave up 8 bases, with 10 bases separating them. CDR1 and CDR2 (germline): DFQATT, SNEGSKA (reference sequence). The CDR3 loop is CSASAPREAFF. In DNA, the CDR3 is TGCAGTGCTAGTGCCCCCAGGGAAGCTTTCTTT.

In its sample, this clonotype was seen a few times. The chain has TRBV29-1 and TRBJ2-5; 9 nucleotides match TRBD1. The CDR3 totals 13 residues. The V gene's germline CDR1 is SQVTM and CDR2 ANQGSEA. J was trimmed by 5 bases and V by 7 bases; bases with no gene match: 8. In nucleotides, the CDR3 is TGCAGCGGTAAACAGGGGGCGATCGAGACCCAGTACTTC. Protein: CSGKQGAIETQYF.